This TCR beta chain was obtained from a study of blood T cell repertoires in COVID-19. The CDR3 length is 14 residues. CDR1 and CDR2 from the germline V gene are MNHEY and SVGEGT. The V gene end was trimmed by 0 bases and the J gene end by 11 bases; junction bases not matched to a gene: 9. Assay: immunoSEQ multiplex PCR; the TCRdb copy retains only in-frame clones and omits some. This sample yields 150,000 or so clones, of which 82% are seen a single time; roughly 15% belongs to the top ten. Sequenced: peripheral blood. This TCR derives from a human donor with acute or convalescent COVID-19. The donor label of this sample is uncertain. The gene calls are TRBV6-2 or TRBV6-3 and TRBJ1-1; 7 positions match TRBD1. The CDR3 region has the DNA TGTGCCAGCAGTTACTCTAGGACAGGCCTCGGGGCTTTCTTT. It encodes CASSYSRTGLGAFF.